The 8 T cell receptor beta chains listed next were all sequenced from one sample in a study of T-cell reconstitution after alpha-beta-depleted transplantation in children (dated by TCRdb to about 2016). The treatment or condition label, as the study defines it: allogeneic hematopoietic cell transplantation with graft depleted of TCRalphabeta T cells and CD19 B cells. The receptor library was made with PCR. Sequencing took place on an Illumina HiSeq 2500. To normalize quantification of the TCRbeta repertoire, the TCR libraries were built with molecular barcoding that relied on unique molecular identifiers. TCRdb's own reprocessing of the public reads used fastp at Q25 and MiXCR and kept productive beta chains. Entries are consolidated by CDR3 protein sequence, retaining the most common genes and DNA. The sample table shows more than 400,000 distinct CDR3 sequences, and around 46% are seen once. Under 35% of the sample lies in the top ten.

The specimen comprised PBMCs, sampled before TCRalphabeta/CD19-depleted stem cell transplant. These receptors all stem from a girl between 2 and 10 years old with aplastic anemia, due to receive a stem cell transplant.

The chain joins TRBV6-1 to TRBJ1-1; D not resolved. The CDR3 runs 15 residues. Germline-derived CDR1 and CDR2 are MNHNS and SASEGT. With 7 bases removed from V and 1 base from J, the gap between germline ends came to 16 bases. The CDR3 region is CASTSPRTANTEAFF. As DNA, the CDR3 is TGTGCCAGCACCTCCCCACGGACGGCGAACACTGAAGCTTTCTTT.

This clonotype was counted a few times. The V and J genes are TRBV4-1 and TRBJ1-3, with 11 bases that match TRBD1. Trimming removed 0 bases from V and 0 bases from J; junction bases left unmatched: 1. This CDR3 is built from 17 residues. Germline CDR1 and CDR2: MGHRA and YSYEKL. The CDR3 loop reads CASSQDGTGGSGNTIYF. The CDR3 DNA is TGCGCCAGCAGCCAAGATGGGACAGGGGGCTCTGGAAACACCATATATTTT.

This clonotype came up many times. One end of the junction does not line up with germline, which may come from a read error. V and J are TRBV7-2 and TRBJ2-1, with D perhaps matching TRBD1 (6 bases). The CDR3 totals 9 residues. The V gene's germline CDR1 is SGHTA and CDR2 FQGNSA. The CDR3 loop is CASSLDRDF. In DNA, the CDR3 is TGTGCCAGCAGCTTAGACAGGGACTTC. The variable domain in full, with the rest retrieved from reference TRBV7-2 and TRBJ2-1, is GAGVSQSPSNKVTEKGKDVELRCDPISGHTALYWYRQSLGQGLEFLIYFQGNSAPDKSGLPSDRFSAERTGGSVSTLTIQRTQQEDSAVYLCASSLDRDFGPGTRLTVL.

There are a few counts of this clonotype. V gene TRBV5-1 combines with J gene TRBJ1-2; D unclear. This CDR3 contains 18 residues. V lost 1 base and J 6 bases, leaving 25 bases between the germline ends. Germline V gene data show CDR1 as SGHRS and CDR2 as YFSETQ. The CDR3 DNA reads TGCGCCAGCAGCTTGACGCCGGGTCGCCTAGCGTCCCTCGATGGCTACACCTTC. Translated: CASSLTPGRLASLDGYTF.

This clonotype was seen ten or more times. This chain uses TRBV11-2 with TRBJ2-1, with TRBD1 identical over 8 bases. The V and J ends lost 1 base and 0 bases, in that order; junction bases with no gene match: 8. The CDR3 sequence is 18 residues long. Germline V gives CDR1 SGHAT, CDR2 FQNNGV. The CDR3 bases are TGTGCCAGCAGCTTAGTAGAAGGACAGGGATTCTCCTACAATGAGCAGTTCTTC. This translates into CASSLVEGQGFSYNEQFF.

This rearrangement joins TRBV10-1 to TRBJ2-1; D remains ambiguous. Germline CDR1 reads WNHNN; CDR2 reads SYGVQD (reference sequence). The CDR3 covers 14 residues. V was trimmed by 0 bases and J by 7 bases, leaving 10 bases between them. The chain's CDR3 is CASSESVPRNEQFF. The CDR3 nucleotides are TGCGCCAGCAGTGAGTCCGTGCCGCGGAATGAGCAGTTCTTC.

In its sample, this clonotype was seen many times. The chain carries TRBV7-9 and TRBJ1-1; no firm D call. Per germline, CDR1 SEHNR and CDR2 FQNEAQ (reference sequence). Trimming stripped 6 bases from V and 5 bases from J, with 22 bases between. This CDR3 comprises 16 residues. Here the CDR3 reads CASSPSSANPGTEAFF. The CDR3 DNA is TGTGCCAGCAGTCCTTCCTCGGCAAACCCGGGGACTGAAGCTTTCTTT.

The chain carries TRBV10-3 and TRBJ2-3, with 10 nucleotides matching TRBD1. J lost 1 base, V lost 5 bases, and 3 bases had no gene match. The CDR3 covers 15 residues. The germline gives CDR1 ENHRY, CDR2 SYGVKD. The CDR3 here is CAISPGQGRTDTQYF. The CDR3 nucleotides are TGTGCCATCAGTCCGGGACAGGGGCGCACAGATACGCAGTATTTT.